Detailed here is one TCR beta chain. The data are from a study of blood T cell repertoires in COVID-19. Trimming stripped 4 bases from V and 0 bases from J, with 7 bases between. Germline V gives CDR1 LNHDA, CDR2 SQIVND (reference sequence). CDR3 size: 14 residues. Here immunoSEQ multiplex PCR was the method, and the copy in TCRdb shows in-frame clones only, minus some. The data contain 300,000 to 450,000 clones, around 87% of them singletons. Donors in Cohort 3 who had recovered were those with two negative PCRs, healthcare professional clearance, or resolution of their symptoms. This chain uses TRBV19 with TRBJ1-3; D unclear. This TCR derives from a man aged 25-40 years who had recovered from COVID-19. The sample consisted of PBMCs or T cells enriched from blood (not recorded which). CDR3 in amino acids: CASSTQISGNTIYF. In nucleotides, the CDR3 is TGTGCCAGTAGTACCCAGATCTCTGGAAACACCATATATTTT.